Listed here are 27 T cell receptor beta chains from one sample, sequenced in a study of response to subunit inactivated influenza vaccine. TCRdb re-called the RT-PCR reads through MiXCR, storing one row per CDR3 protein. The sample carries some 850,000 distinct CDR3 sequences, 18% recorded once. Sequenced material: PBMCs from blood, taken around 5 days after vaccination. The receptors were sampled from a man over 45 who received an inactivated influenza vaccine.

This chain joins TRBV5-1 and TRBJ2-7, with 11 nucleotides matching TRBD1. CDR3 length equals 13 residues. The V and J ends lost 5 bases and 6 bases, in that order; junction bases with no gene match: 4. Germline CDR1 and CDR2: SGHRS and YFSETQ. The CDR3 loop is CASRGGTGGEQYF. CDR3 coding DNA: TGCGCCAGCAGGGGAGGGACAGGGGGCGAGCAGTACTTC.

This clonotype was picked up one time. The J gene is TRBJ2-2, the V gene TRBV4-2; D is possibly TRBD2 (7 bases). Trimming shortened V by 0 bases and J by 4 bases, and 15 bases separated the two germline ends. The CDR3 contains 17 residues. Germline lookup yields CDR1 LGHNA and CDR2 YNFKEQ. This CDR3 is CASSQERAGAVTGELFF. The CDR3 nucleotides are TGTGCCAGCAGCCAAGAGCGGGCGGGGGCCGTCACCGGGGAGCTGTTTTTT.

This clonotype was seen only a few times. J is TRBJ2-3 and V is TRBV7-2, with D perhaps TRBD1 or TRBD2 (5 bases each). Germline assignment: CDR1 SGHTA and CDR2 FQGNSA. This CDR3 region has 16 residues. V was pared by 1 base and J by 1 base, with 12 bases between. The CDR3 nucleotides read TGTGCCAGCAGCTTAGTTCAGGGAGTAGGCACAGATACGCAGTATTTT. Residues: CASSLVQGVGTDTQYF.

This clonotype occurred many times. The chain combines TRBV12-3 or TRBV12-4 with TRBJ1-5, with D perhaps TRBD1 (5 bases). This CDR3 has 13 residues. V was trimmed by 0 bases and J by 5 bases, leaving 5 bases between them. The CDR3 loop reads CASSLAQDQPQHF. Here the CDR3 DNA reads TGTGCCAGCAGTTTAGCACAGGATCAGCCCCAGCATTTT.

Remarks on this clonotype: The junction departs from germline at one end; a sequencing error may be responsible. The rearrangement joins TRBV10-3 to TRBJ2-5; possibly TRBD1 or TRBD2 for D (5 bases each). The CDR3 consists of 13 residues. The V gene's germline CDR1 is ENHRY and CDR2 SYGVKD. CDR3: CAIRPAGRENQYF. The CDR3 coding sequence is TGTGCCATCCGGCCGGCAGGCAGGGAGAACCAGTACTTC.

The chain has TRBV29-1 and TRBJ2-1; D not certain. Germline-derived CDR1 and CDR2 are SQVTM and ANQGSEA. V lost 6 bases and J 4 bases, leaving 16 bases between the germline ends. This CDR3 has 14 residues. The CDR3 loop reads CSVPAPYPYNEQFF. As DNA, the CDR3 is TGCAGCGTCCCAGCACCCTATCCGTACAATGAGCAGTTCTTC.

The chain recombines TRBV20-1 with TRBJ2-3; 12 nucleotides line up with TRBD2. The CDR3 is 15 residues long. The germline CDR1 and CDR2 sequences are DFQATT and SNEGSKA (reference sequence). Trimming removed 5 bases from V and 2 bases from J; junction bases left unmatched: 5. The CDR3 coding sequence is TGCAGTGCTCTGACTAGCGGGGGATCCACAGATACGCAGTATTTT. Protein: CSALTSGGSTDTQYF.

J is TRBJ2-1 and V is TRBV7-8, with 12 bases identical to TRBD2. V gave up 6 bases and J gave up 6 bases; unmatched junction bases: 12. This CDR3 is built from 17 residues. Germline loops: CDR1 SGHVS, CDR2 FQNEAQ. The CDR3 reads CASRIGMASGRANEQFF. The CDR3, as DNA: TGTGCCAGCAGGATCGGAATGGCTAGCGGGAGGGCCAATGAGCAGTTCTTC.

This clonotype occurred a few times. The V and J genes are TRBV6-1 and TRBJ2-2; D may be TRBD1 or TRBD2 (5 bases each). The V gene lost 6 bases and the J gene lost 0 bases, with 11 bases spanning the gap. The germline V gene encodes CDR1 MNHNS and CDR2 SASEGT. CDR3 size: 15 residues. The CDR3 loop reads CASRGTYANTGELFF. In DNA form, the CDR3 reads TGTGCCAGCAGGGGGACGTACGCGAACACCGGGGAGCTGTTTTTT.

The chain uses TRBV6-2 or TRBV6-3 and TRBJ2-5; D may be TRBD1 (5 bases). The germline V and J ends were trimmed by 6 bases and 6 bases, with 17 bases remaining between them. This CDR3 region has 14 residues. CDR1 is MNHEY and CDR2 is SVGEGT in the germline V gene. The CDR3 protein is CASRRLQGPKTQYF. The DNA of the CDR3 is TGTGCCAGCAGACGCCTTCAGGGCCCCAAGACCCAGTACTTC.

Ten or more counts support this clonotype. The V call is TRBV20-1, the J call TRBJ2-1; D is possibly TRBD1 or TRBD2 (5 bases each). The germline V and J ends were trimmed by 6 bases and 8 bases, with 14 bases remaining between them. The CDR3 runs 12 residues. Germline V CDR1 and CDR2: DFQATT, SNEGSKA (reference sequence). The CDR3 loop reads CSAYLGTDEQFF. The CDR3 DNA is TGCAGTGCCTACCTAGGGACGGATGAGCAGTTCTTC.

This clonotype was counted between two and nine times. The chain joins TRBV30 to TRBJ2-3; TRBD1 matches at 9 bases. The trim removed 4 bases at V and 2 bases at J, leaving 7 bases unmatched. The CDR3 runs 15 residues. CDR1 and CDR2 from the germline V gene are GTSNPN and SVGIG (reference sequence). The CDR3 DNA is TGTGCCTGGATCCCGGGACAGGGAAACACAGATACGCAGTATTTT. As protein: CAWIPGQGNTDTQYF.

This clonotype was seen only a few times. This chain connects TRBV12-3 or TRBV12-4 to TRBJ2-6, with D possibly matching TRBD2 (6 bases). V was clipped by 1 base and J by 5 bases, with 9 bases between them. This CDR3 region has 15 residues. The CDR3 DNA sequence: TGTGCCAGCAGTTTAGGCGGAGGGTGGGCCAACGTCCTGACTTTC. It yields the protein CASSLGGGWANVLTF.

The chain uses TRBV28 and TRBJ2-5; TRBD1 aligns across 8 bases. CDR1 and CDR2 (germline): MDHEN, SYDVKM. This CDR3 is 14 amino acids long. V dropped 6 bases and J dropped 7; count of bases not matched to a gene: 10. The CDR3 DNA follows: TGTGCCAGCAGAAAGGACAGGGTAGTTGTGACCCAGTACTTC. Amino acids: CASRKDRVVVTQYF.

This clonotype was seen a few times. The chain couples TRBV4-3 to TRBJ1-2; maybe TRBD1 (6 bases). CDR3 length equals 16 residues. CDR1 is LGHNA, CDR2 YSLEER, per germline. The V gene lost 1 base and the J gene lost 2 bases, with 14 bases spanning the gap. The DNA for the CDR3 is TGCGCCAGCAGCCAAGGTCCAACAGGGTTGAACTATGGCTACACCTTC. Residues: CASSQGPTGLNYGYTF.

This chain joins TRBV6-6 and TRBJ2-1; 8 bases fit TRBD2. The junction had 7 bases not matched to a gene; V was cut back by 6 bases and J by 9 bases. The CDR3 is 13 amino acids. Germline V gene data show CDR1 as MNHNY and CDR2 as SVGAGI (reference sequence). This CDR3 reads CASSPSGSREQFF. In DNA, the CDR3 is TGTGCCAGCAGCCCGAGCGGGAGTCGTGAGCAGTTCTTC.

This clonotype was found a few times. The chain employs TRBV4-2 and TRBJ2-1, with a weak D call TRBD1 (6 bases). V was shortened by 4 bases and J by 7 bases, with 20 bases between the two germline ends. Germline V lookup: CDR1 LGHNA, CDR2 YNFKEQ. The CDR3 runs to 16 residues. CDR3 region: CASSPQQTQTGNEQFF. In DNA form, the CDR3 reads TGTGCCAGCAGCCCACAGCAGACCCAAACAGGGAATGAGCAGTTCTTC.

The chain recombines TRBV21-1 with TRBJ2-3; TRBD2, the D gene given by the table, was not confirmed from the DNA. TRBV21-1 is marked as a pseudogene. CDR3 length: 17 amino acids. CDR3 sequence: CASSKGLMAGTWDTQYF. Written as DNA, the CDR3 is TGTGCCAGCAGCAAAGGTCTTATGGCAGGGACCTGGGATACGCAGTATTTT.

CDR3 sequence (DNA): TGTGCCAGTAGCCCCTGGGGGCCAGGGAATGAGCAGTTCTTC. It yields the protein CASSPWGPGNEQFF. This sequence joins TRBV19 and TRBJ2-1; D perhaps matches TRBD1 (6 bases). The V gene's germline CDR1 is LNHDA and CDR2 SQIVND (reference sequence). The CDR3 spans 14 residues. Trimming shortened V by 6 bases and J by 7 bases, and 16 bases separated the two germline ends.

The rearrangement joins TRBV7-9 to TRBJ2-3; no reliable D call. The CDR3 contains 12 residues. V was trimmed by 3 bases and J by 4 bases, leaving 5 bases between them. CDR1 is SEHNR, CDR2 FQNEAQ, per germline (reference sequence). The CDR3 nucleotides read TGTGCCAGCAGCTTCGAGGCAGATACGCAGTATTTT. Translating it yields CASSFEADTQYF.

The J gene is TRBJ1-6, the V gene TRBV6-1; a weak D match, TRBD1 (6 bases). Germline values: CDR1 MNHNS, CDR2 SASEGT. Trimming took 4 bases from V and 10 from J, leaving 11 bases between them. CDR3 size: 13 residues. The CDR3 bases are TGTGCCAGCAGTGGGGCAGGGGACTCACCCCTCCACTTT. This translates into CASSGAGDSPLHF.

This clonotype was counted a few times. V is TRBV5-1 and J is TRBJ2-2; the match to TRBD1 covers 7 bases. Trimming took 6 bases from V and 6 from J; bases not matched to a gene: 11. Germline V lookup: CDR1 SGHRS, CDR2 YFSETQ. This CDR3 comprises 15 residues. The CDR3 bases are TGCGCCAGCACCCCTTGGGACAGAGGGGCCGGGGAGCTGTTTTTT. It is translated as CASTPWDRGAGELFF. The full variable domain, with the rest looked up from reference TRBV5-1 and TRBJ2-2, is KAGVTQTPRYLIKTRGQQVTLSCSPISGHRSVSWYQQTPGQGLQFLFEYFSETQRNKGNFPGRFSGRQFSNSRSEMNVSTLELGDSALYLCASTPWDRGAGELFFGEGSRLTVL.

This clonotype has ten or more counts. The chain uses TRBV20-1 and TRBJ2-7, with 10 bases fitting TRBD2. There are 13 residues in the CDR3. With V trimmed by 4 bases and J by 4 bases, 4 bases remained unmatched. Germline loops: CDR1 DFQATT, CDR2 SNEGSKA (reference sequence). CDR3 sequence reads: CSATLAGAYEQYF. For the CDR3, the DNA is TGCAGTGCTACCCTAGCGGGAGCTTACGAGCAGTACTTC.

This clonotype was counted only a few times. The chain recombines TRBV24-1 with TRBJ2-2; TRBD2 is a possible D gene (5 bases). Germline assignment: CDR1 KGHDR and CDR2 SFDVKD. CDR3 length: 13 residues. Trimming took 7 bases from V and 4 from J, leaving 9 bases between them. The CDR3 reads CATRGVGTGELFF. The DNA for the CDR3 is TGTGCCACCAGGGGAGTCGGCACCGGGGAGCTGTTTTTT.

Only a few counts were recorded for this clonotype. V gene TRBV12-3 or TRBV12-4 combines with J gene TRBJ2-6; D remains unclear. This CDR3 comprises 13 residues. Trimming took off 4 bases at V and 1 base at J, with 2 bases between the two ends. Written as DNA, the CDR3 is TGTGCCAGCAGTTGGTCTGGGGCCAACGTCCTGACTTTC. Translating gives CASSWSGANVLTF.

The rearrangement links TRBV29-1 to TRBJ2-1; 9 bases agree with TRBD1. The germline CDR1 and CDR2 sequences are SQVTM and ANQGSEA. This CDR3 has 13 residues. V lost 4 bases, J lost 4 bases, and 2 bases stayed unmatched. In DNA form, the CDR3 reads TGCAGCGTTGGGGGACAGGGTTACAATGAGCAGTTCTTC. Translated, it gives CSVGGQGYNEQFF.

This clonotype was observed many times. In nucleotides, the CDR3 is TGTGCCAGCAGCAGCGGCACAGGGGATTCACCCCTCCACTTT. Protein product: CASSSGTGDSPLHF. This sequence joins TRBV4-2 and TRBJ1-6; 7 bases match TRBD1. Trimming removed 5 bases from V and 8 bases from J; junction bases left unmatched: 6. The CDR3 runs to 14 residues. Germline CDR1 is LGHNA and CDR2 is YNFKEQ.